This T cell receptor beta chain was obtained from a study of CD8+ T cells in alopecia areata. Looking at the study overall: Once tofacitinib had been taken for 6 to 18 months, 6 months off drug followed. Overall study results and limits: Alopecia totalis/universalis scalp especially showed more expanded CD8+ clones than normal scalp.

It was cDNA, reverse transcribed from extracted RNA, that served as the sequencing template. The table came from immunoSEQ multiplex PCR; TCRdb's copy has only in-frame clones and leaves some out. The profile shows 250,000 to 300,000 clones, roughly 60% of them singletons. This clone was recorded at least ten times. Its antigen is currently unknown. Treatment meaning: oral pan-JAK inhibitor, 5-10 mg twice daily. Lesional scalp punch biopsies and peripheral blood came from alopecia areata patients. The starting material was CD4+ T cells sorted from blood, obtained at week 24, from a patient treated with tofacitinib. This clonotype was obtained from a human donor with alopecia areata.

CDR3 sequence reads: CASSKTSGAYNEQFF. For the CDR3, the DNA is TGTGCCAGCAGCAAGACTAGCGGGGCTTACAATGAGCAGTTCTTC. The J gene is TRBJ2-1, the V gene TRBV6-5; 11 nucleotides line up with TRBD2. Germline CDR1 reads MNHEY; CDR2 reads SVGAGI. There are 15 residues in the CDR3. V trimming: 6 bases; J trimming: 4 bases; junction bases outside the gene matches: 5.